The entry below gives a single T cell receptor (beta chain) sequence along with its context. The CDR3 length is 14 residues. Trimming cost V 0 bases and J 7 bases; bases outside gene matches: 6. CDR1 is SGHTS and CDR2 is YDEGEE in the germline V gene. The data derive from a study of blood T cell repertoires in COVID-19. Study at large: The origin of the acute and convalescent COVID-19 samples was the United States, Italy and Spain. PBMCs, B-cell-depleted T cells, or T cells were the source of the cDNA or gDNA that made up the material.

Per the authors' pipeline: Reference gene primer amplification in the assay estimated nucleated cell counts. The method was immunoSEQ multiplex PCR; TCRdb's version includes in-frame clones alone and lacks a portion of them. The V and J calls and the clone size are those of that table, but D and trimming were determined from the DNA. This sample has approximately 210,000 clones; around 83% occur once, and the top ten carry around 8.7%. Sequencing was carried out using peripheral blood. The receptor was isolated from a woman aged 50 to 60 with acute or convalescent COVID-19. The chain links TRBV5-8 to TRBJ1-1; 7 nucleotides agree with TRBD1. The CDR3 region is CASSLGQGDFEAFF. The CDR3 DNA reads as TGTGCCAGCAGCTTGGGACAGGGAGATTTTGAAGCTTTCTTT.